Shown below are 8 T cell receptor beta chains from a single sample sequenced in a study of cytomegalovirus exposure and HLA in healthy donors. PCR was performed using 60 Vbeta and 13 Jbeta primers. Method: immunoSEQ multiplex PCR; TCRdb's copy keeps in-frame clones and lacks some. Its clone listing holds approximately 72,000 clones. Sequencing used PBMCs. Receptors were obtained from a man aged 40-55 years in good health and CMV-seronegative.

This chain connects TRBV7-3 to TRBJ1-6; tentative D call: TRBD1 (5 bases). CDR1 is SGHTA and CDR2 is FQGTGA in the germline V gene. There are 17 residues in the CDR3. Deletions cut 6 bases from V and 2 bases from J, with 17 bases between. The CDR3 loop reads CASRPERGVPYNSPLHF. The CDR3 nucleotides are TGTGCCAGCAGACCTGAAAGGGGTGTTCCCTATAATTCACCCCTCCACTTT. Full variable domain (missing parts from reference TRBV7-3 and TRBJ1-6): GAGVSQTPSNKVTEKGKYVELRCDPISGHTALYWYRQSLGQGPEFLIYFQGTGAADDSGLPNDRFFAVRPEGSVSTLKIQRTERGDSAVYLCASRPERGVPYNSPLHFGNGTRLTVT.

The CDR3 loop reads CASSPLRTTYEQYF. CDR3 DNA: TGTGCCAGCTCACCACTCAGGACAACCTACGAGCAGTACTTC. The chain is built from TRBV18 and TRBJ2-7, with a tentative D call TRBD1 (5 bases). Trimming removed 1 base at V and 2 bases at J, with 9 bases between. The V gene's germline CDR1 is KGHSH and CDR2 LQKENI. This CDR3 spans 14 amino acids.

This chain joins TRBV13 and TRBJ1-1; 10 bases match TRBD1. CDR1 and CDR2 (germline): PRHDT, FYEKMQ (reference sequence). V gave up 3 bases and J gave up 3 bases; unmatched junction bases: 7. The CDR3 has 16 residues. The CDR3 sequence is CASSFQTGTGDTEAFF. Here the CDR3 DNA reads TGTGCCAGCAGCTTCCAAACCGGGACAGGGGACACTGAAGCTTTCTTT.

The chain uses TRBV5-1 and TRBJ1-2; tentative D call: TRBD1 (6 bases). CDR3 size: 14 residues. Germline loops: CDR1 SGHRS, CDR2 YFSETQ. V gave up 5 bases and J gave up 7 bases, with 18 bases separating them. The CDR3, as DNA: TGCGCCAGCAGTAGATCCGCAGGGGAGGGTGGCTACACCTTC. Translating gives CASSRSAGEGGYTF.

This chain uses TRBV30 with TRBJ2-1, with 14 bases that match TRBD2. The CDR3 extends over 12 amino acids. The V and J ends lost 5 bases and 15 bases, in that order; junction bases with no gene match: 6. The germline CDR1 and CDR2 sequences are GTSNPN and SVGIG (reference sequence). CDR3 sequence: CAWGLAGGPWFF. In DNA, the CDR3 is TGTGCCTGGGGACTAGCGGGGGGCCCCTGGTTCTTC. Filled out from reference TRBV30 and TRBJ2-1, the complete variable domain reads SQTIHQWPATLVQPVGSPLSLECTVEGTSNPNLYWYRQAAGRGLQLLFYSVGIGQISSEVPQNLSASRPQDRQFILSSKKLLLSDSGFYLCAWGLAGGPWFFGPGTRLTVL.

Comment on this clone: Relative to the germline gene, one junction end is altered; a read error may explain this. The chain uses TRBV7-7 and TRBJ2-2, with TRBD1 matching 7 bases. Germline V gene sequence: CDR1 SSHAT, CDR2 FNYEAQ (reference sequence). The CDR3 spans 14 residues. The CDR3: CASSLEQGTGELFF. DNA of the CDR3: TGTGCTAGCAGCTTAGAACAGGGGACCGGGGAGCTGTTTTTT.

This chain connects TRBV7-9 to TRBJ1-3; D is uncertain. Germline assignment: CDR1 SEHNR and CDR2 FQNEAQ (reference sequence). The CDR3 is 13 residues long. Trimming left V 5 bases short and J 0 bases short, with 5 bases between. CDR3 coding DNA: TGTGCCAGCAGCCCGAGCTCTGGAAACACCATATATTTT. Translation gives CASSPSSGNTIYF. Using reference TRBV7-9 and TRBJ1-3 for the parts outside the CDR3, the full variable domain is DTGVSQNPRHKITKRGQNVTFRCDPISEHNRLYWYRQTLGQGPEFLTYFQNEAQLEKSRLLSDRFSAERPKGSFSTLEIQRTEQGDSAMYLCASSPSSGNTIYFGEGSWLTVV.

The chain carries TRBV30 and TRBJ2-5; tentatively, D is TRBD1 (6 bases). The V end was cut by 3 bases, the J end by 5 bases, with 13 bases between. The CDR3 runs to 13 residues. Germline CDR1 reads GTSNPN; CDR2 reads SVGIG (reference sequence). CDR3 region: CAWRGDIGETQYF. The CDR3 region has the DNA TGTGCCTGGAGGGGGGACATTGGGGAGACCCAGTACTTC.